The clone carrying this TCR beta chain was seen many times. The antigen is not known. There are 14 residues in the CDR3. Germline V lookup: CDR1 SQVTM, CDR2 ANQGSEA. The V gene lost 7 bases and the J gene lost 3 bases, with 15 bases spanning the gap. This sample was taken from a study of T-cell reconstitution after alpha-beta-depleted transplantation in children. Overall study results and limits: It was surviving recipient T cells and thymic progenitors that gave some patients high TCRbeta diversity at day 60. When one year had passed after transplant, most T-cell counts and diversity came from newly produced T cells. The study reportedly traced alpha-beta T cells about two months after transplant to several hundred expanded graft clones.

Using unique molecular identifiers, the investigators prepared the TCRbeta library. TCRdb passed the PCR reads through MiXCR, listing each CDR3 protein once. The sample yields 200,000 to 300,000 distinct CDR3 sequences, about 25% seen once. V is TRBV29-1 and J is TRBJ2-2; D perhaps matches TRBD2 (5 bases). The sequencing used PBMCs, collected before TCRalphabeta/CD19-depleted stem cell transplant. This clonotype was obtained from a girl aged 2 to 9 with Fanconi anemia, due to receive a stem cell transplant. CDR3 amino acids: CSAKLVWDTGELFF. In nucleotides, the CDR3 is TGCAGCGCGAAACTAGTGTGGGACACCGGGGAGCTGTTTTTT.